Each of the 10 T cell receptor beta chains below was sequenced from the same sample in a study of T cell repertoires in cytomegalovirus infection. TCRdb redid the calling of the reads with MiXCR, one entry per CDR3 protein. The repertoire holds about 190,000 distinct CDR3 sequences, with about 28% as singletons. Source material: PBMCs. Receptors originate from a human donor in good health (CMV status not recorded). Some clones in this sample may be carry-over from other donors' samples.

The chain carries TRBV7-9 and TRBJ2-7; the D gene could be TRBD1 or TRBD2 (6 bases each). Trimming left V 4 bases short and J 1 base short, with 17 bases between. Germline CDR1 SEHNR, CDR2 FQNEAQ (reference sequence). The CDR3 consists of 16 residues. The CDR3 DNA sequence: TGTGCCAGCAGCTCCTTCCGGGGGCGAGAGTCCTACGAGCAGTACTTC. It codes for CASSSFRGRESYEQYF.

In its sample, this clonotype was seen many times. Here the CDR3 DNA reads TGTGCCAGCAGCTTGAGAGGCGGGGAGCTGTTTTTT. It codes for CASSLRGGELFF. V is TRBV7-2 and J is TRBJ2-2; unclear D gene. Trimming took off 3 bases at V and 7 bases at J, with 6 bases between the two ends. Germline-derived CDR1 and CDR2 are SGHTA and FQGNSA. This CDR3 is built from 12 residues.

This clonotype turned up a few times. The rearrangement joins TRBV29-1 to TRBJ2-5; 10 bases line up with TRBD1. This CDR3 comprises 14 residues. The junction had 8 bases not matched to a gene; V was cut back by 6 bases and J by 4 bases. Germline CDR1 reads SQVTM; CDR2 reads ANQGSEA. As DNA, the CDR3 is TGCAGCGTGAGGACAGGGGGTGGAGGAGAGACCCAGTACTTC. The encoded protein is CSVRTGGGGETQYF.

The chain employs TRBV12-3 or TRBV12-4 and TRBJ2-2; 14 positions match TRBD2. V dropped 6 bases and J dropped 3; count of bases not matched to a gene: 3. The CDR3 runs 16 residues. The DNA of the CDR3 is TGTGCCAGCAGCCGACTAGCGGGGGGGGACACCGGGGAGCTGTTTTTT. Translated, it gives CASSRLAGGDTGELFF.

CDR3: CAWRVRPTDKGSTEAFF. CDR3 coding DNA: TGTGCCTGGAGGGTACGTCCGACTGATAAAGGTAGCACTGAAGCTTTCTTT. The chain couples TRBV30 to TRBJ1-1; D uncertain. CDR3 size: 17 residues. From germline, CDR1 is GTSNPN and CDR2 SVGIG (reference sequence). V was trimmed by 3 bases and J by 4 bases, leaving 24 bases between them.

Many counts were recorded for this clonotype. The chain carries TRBV7-9 and TRBJ1-6; tentatively, D is TRBD1 (5 bases). CDR3 length equals 13 residues. The V gene's germline CDR1 is SEHNR and CDR2 FQNEAQ (reference sequence). Trimming removed 8 bases from V and 7 bases from J, with 12 bases in between. CDR3 nucleotides: TGTGCCAGCGGGGCTGGGGGAAATTCACCCCTCCACTTT. Encoded protein: CASGAGGNSPLHF.

This clonotype was counted many times. The rearrangement links TRBV7-8 to TRBJ2-3; 7 bases are a match to TRBD1. The germline CDR1 and CDR2 sequences are SGHVS and FQNEAQ. The ends lost 1 base at V and 1 base at J; junction bases unmatched: 2. This CDR3 has 15 residues. The CDR3 nucleotides are TGTGCCAGCAGCTTAGGGCAGGGGGGCACAGATACGCAGTATTTT. This codes for CASSLGQGGTDTQYF.

V gene TRBV11-2 combines with J gene TRBJ2-7, with D perhaps assigned TRBD1 or TRBD2 (6 bases each). Germline CDR1 is SGHAT and CDR2 is FQNNGV. Trimming removed 4 bases from V and 7 bases from J, with 26 bases in between. This CDR3 contains 17 residues. CDR3: CASSSLGGFLRAGEQYF. The CDR3 nucleotides read TGTGCCAGCAGCTCCTTAGGGGGGTTTTTAAGGGCTGGGGAGCAGTACTTC.

This clonotype showed up many times. This chain uses TRBV7-8 with TRBJ2-7; TRBD1 matches at 12 bases. The CDR3 length is 15 residues. After removal of 5 bases from V and 3 bases from J, the junction contained 5 bases not matched to a gene. Germline V lookup: CDR1 SGHVS, CDR2 FQNEAQ. CDR3 DNA: TGTGCCAGCAGCCTCGGGACAGGGGGCGTCTACGAGCAGTACTTC. It translates to CASSLGTGGVYEQYF.

The sample holds a few counts of this clonotype. This rearrangement joins TRBV7-6 to TRBJ2-1, with 9 bases fitting TRBD1. The CDR3 contains 17 residues. Germline V CDR1 and CDR2: SGHVS, FNYEAQ. J gave up 4 bases and V 5 bases, and 12 bases lay outside the gene matches. CDR3 nucleotides: TGTGCCAGCAGCCAGGGGGCGGGACAGGGTGTGTACAATGAGCAGTTCTTC. It is translated as CASSQGAGQGVYNEQFF.